This record looks at one TCR beta chain sequence and its context. Per the germline V gene, CDR1 is LGHNT and CDR2 is FRNRAP. The ends lost 2 bases at V and 5 bases at J; junction bases unmatched: 7. The CDR3 covers 16 residues. The data stem from a study of T cell changes during pregnancy in multiple sclerosis. Sequenced by immunoSEQ multiplex PCR; TCRdb stores in-frame clones only, minus some. Altogether almost 35,000 clones are present, approximately 91% being singletons, with the ten largest covering 4% to 5%. The source of this sequence is a female donor in good health, enrolled as a control in a pregnancy study. V usage is TRBV12-5 and J usage is TRBJ1-1; 11 bases match TRBD1. The input for sequencing was peripheral blood, taken in the second trimester of pregnancy. CDR3 residues: CASGLPPGQGGTEAFF. In DNA, the CDR3 is TGTGCTAGTGGTTTGCCTCCGGGACAGGGGGGAACTGAAGCTTTCTTT. Supplemented by reference TRBV12-5 and TRBJ1-1, the full variable domain reads DARVTQTPRHKVTEMGQEVTMRCQPILGHNTVFWYRQTMMQGLELLAYFRNRAPLDDSGMPKDRFSAEMPDATLATLKIQPSEPRDSAVYFCASGLPPGQGGTEAFFGQGTRLTVV.